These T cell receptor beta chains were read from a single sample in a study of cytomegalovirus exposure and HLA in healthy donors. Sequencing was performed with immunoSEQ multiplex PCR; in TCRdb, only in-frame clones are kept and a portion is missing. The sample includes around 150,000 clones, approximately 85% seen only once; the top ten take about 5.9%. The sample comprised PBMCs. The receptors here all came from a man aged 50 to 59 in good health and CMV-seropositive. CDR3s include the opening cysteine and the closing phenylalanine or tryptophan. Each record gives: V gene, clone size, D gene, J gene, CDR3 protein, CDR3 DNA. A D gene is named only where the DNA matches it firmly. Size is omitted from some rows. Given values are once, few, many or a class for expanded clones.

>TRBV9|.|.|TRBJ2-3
CASSTGTFPDTQYF
TGTGCCAGCAGCACCGGGACATTTCCAGATACGCAGTATTTT
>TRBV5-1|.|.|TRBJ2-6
CASSLRTGLNGANVLTF
TGCGCCAGCAGCTTGCGCACAGGGCTGAACGGGGCCAACGTCCTGACTTTC
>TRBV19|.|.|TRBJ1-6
CASSKNRVQSSYNSPLHF
TGTGCCAGTAGTAAGAACAGGGTACAGAGCTCCTATAATTCACCCCTCCACTTT
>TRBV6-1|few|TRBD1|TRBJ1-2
CASSVQRGQNYGYTF
TGTGCCAGCAGTGTCCAGAGGGGGCAGAACTATGGCTACACCTTC
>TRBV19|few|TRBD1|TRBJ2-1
CASSRYRGPSSYNEQFF
TGTGCCAGTAGTAGATACAGGGGCCCGAGCTCCTACAATGAGCAGTTCTTC
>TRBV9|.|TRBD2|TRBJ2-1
CASSVGTSGRYYEQFF
TGTGCCAGCAGCGTTGGGACTAGCGGGAGGTACTATGAGCAGTTCTTC
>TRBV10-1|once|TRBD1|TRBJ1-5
CASSENARRGLGQPQHF
TGCGCCAGCAGTGAGAATGCTCGCAGGGGGCTCGGTCAGCCCCAGCATTTT
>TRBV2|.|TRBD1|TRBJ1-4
CASSAKWTGNEKLFF
TGTGCCAGCAGTGCAAAATGGACAGGGAATGAAAAACTGTTTTTT
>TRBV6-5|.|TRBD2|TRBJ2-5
CASSRTSGYQETQYF
TGTGCCAGCAGTAGGACTAGCGGGTACCAAGAGACCCAGTACTTC
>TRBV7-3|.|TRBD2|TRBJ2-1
CASSSGLAGTGEQFF
TGTGCCAGCAGCTCCGGACTAGCGGGTACTGGCGAGCAGTTCTTC
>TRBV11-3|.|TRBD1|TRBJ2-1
CASSPGTGDYNEQFF
TGTGCCAGCAGCCCCGGGACAGGGGATTACAATGAGCAGTTCTTC
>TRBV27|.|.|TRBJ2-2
CAIAANTGELFF
TGTGCCATTGCAGCGAACACCGGGGAGCTGTTTTTT
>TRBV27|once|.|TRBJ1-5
CASSLSVGGASQPQHF
TGTGCCAGCAGTTTATCTGTCGGGGGGGCTAGTCAGCCCCAGCATTTT
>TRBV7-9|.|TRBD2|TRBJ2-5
CASSLSAGGEETQYF
TGTGCCAGCAGCTTATCCGCGGGAGGTGAAGAGACCCAGTACTTC
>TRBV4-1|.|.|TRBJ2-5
CASSQDGAGEQETQYF
TGCGCCAGCAGCCAAGATGGGGCAGGGGAGCAAGAGACCCAGTACTTC
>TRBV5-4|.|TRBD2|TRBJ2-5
CASSLWGGETQYF
TGTGCCAGCAGCTTGTGGGGGGGGGAGACCCAGTACTTC
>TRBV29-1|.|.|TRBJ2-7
CSVRTEVEQYF
TGCAGCGTTCGGACAGAGGTCGAGCAGTACTTC
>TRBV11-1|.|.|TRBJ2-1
CASSPRQRSYNEQFF
TGTGCCAGCAGCCCGCGACAGCGATCCTACAATGAGCAGTTCTTC
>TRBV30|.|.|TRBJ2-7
CAWSFQGKEGEQYF
TGTGCCTGGAGTTTCCAGGGAAAGGAGGGCGAGCAGTACTTC
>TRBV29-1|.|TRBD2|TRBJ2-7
CSVWSASGTSYEQYF
TGCAGCGTTTGGTCGGCTAGCGGGACTTCCTACGAGCAGTACTTC
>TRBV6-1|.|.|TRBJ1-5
CASKRTVNLNQPQHF
TGTGCCAGCAAAAGGACAGTGAACCTCAATCAGCCCCAGCATTTT
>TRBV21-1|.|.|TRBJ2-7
CASSIRQGPWVEQYF
TGTGCCAGCAGCATTAGACAGGGACCCTGGGTCGAGCAGTACTTC
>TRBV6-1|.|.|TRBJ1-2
CASRDISTASYGYTF
TGTGCCAGCAGGGACATCTCGACAGCCAGCTATGGCTACACCTTC
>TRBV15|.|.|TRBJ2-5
CATSRPSGVWETQYF
TGTGCCACCAGCAGACCCTCCGGAGTCTGGGAGACCCAGTACTTC
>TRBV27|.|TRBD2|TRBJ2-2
CASSSLAGISTGELFF
TGTGCCAGCAGTTCCCTAGCGGGTATAAGCACCGGGGAGCTGTTTTTT
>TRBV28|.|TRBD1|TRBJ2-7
CASNLGQGSYEQYF
TGTGCCAGCAACCTTGGACAGGGATCCTACGAGCAGTACTTC
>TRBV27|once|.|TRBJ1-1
CASSSRGEGDTEAFF
TGTGCCAGCAGTTCTCGGGGGGAGGGTGACACTGAAGCTTTCTTT
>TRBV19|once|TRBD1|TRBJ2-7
CASSIPGQGDYEQYF
TGTGCCAGTAGTATCCCGGGACAGGGGGACTACGAGCAGTACTTC
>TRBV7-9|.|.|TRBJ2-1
CSSTPGSNEQFF
TGTTCCAGCACGCCCGGGAGCAATGAGCAGTTCTTC
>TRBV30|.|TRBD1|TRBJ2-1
CAGTGQGARLGSEQFF
TGTGCCGGGACTGGACAGGGGGCCCGACTAGGTAGCGAGCAGTTCTTC
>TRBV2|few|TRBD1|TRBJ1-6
CASLLSRGTGVSPLHF
TGTGCCAGCTTATTATCAAGGGGGACAGGGGTTTCACCCCTCCACTTT
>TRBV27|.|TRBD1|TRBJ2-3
CASSLMGQTPRTDTQYF
TGTGCCAGCAGTCTAATGGGACAGACGCCGCGCACAGATACGCAGTATTTT
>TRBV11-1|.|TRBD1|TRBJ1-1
CASSLLRDRPPEAFF
TGTGCCAGCAGCTTACTAAGGGACAGACCTCCTGAAGCTTTCTTT
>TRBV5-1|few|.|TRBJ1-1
CASSSLGHRNTEAFF
TGCGCCAGCAGCTCCCTGGGACATAGGAACACTGAAGCTTTCTTT
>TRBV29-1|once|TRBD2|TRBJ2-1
CSVEWTSSYNEQFF
TGCAGCGTTGAGTGGACTAGCTCCTACAATGAGCAGTTCTTC
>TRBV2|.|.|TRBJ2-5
CASSGGSGTQYF
TGTGCCAGCAGTGGAGGGAGTGGGACCCAGTACTTC
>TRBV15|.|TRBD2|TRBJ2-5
CATSRPGLAGQETQYF
TGTGCCACCAGCAGACCGGGACTAGCGGGGCAAGAGACCCAGTACTTC
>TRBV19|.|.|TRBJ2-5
CASSIDRGAGGKTQYF
TGTGCCAGTAGTATAGATCGGGGAGCGGGCGGAAAGACCCAGTACTTC
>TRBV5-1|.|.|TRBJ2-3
CASSLDTGSTDTQYF
TGCGCCAGCAGCTTGGATACAGGGAGCACAGATACGCAGTATTTT
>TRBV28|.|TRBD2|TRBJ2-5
CASSWTSGEETQYF
TGTGCCAGCAGTTGGACTAGCGGGGAAGAGACCCAGTACTTC